This TCR beta chain originates from a study of blood T cell repertoires in COVID-19. Trimming removed 2 bases from V and 8 bases from J, with 10 bases in between. Per germline, CDR1 SGHKS and CDR2 YYEKEE (reference sequence). There are 12 residues in the CDR3. Sequencing was performed with immunoSEQ multiplex PCR; in TCRdb, only in-frame clones are kept and a portion is missing. This sample yields some 210,000 clones, of which roughly four fifths are seen a single time; about 9.3% belongs to the top ten. Cohort allocation depended upon clinical history that participants reported. The gene calls are TRBV5-5 and TRBJ1-2; no reliable D call. This receptor was identified in a man between 35 and 55 years old who had recovered from COVID-19. Material for sequencing was PBMCs or T cells enriched from blood (not recorded which). The CDR3 sequence is CASSLLGEGYTF. The CDR3 DNA is TGTGCCAGCAGCTTATTGGGAGAAGGCTACACCTTC.